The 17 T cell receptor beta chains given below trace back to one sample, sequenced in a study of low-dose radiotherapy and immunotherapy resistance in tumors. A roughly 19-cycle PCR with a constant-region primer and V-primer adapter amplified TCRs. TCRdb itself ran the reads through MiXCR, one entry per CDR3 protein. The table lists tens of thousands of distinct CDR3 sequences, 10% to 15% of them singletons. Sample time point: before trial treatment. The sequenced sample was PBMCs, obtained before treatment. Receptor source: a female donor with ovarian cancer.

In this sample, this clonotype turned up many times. The CDR3 sequence: CASSFTGTSGGNEQFF. CDR3 nucleotides: TGCGCCAGCAGCTTTACCGGGACTAGCGGGGGCAATGAGCAGTTCTTC. The V call is TRBV5-1, the J call TRBJ2-1; 14 bases align to TRBD2. The V gene's germline CDR1 is SGHRS and CDR2 YFSETQ. V lost 2 bases to trimming and J lost 6 bases; unmatched junction nucleotides: 4. This CDR3 comprises 16 residues.

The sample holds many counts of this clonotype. The CDR3 here is CASAQGATFYGYTF. CDR3 nucleotides: TGTGCCAGCGCCCAAGGGGCTACCTTTTATGGCTACACCTTC. The chain employs TRBV27 and TRBJ1-2, with D tentatively TRBD1 (5 bases). CDR1 MNHEY and CDR2 SMNVEV come from the germline V gene (reference sequence). V shed 8 bases and J shed 5 bases, with 18 bases lying between them. This CDR3 spans 14 amino acids.

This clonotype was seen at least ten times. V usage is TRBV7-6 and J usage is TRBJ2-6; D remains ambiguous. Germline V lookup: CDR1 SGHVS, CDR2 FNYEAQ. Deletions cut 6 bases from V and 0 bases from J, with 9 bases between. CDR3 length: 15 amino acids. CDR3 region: CASSLGPSGANVLTF. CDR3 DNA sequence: TGTGCCAGCAGTCTTGGACCCTCTGGGGCCAACGTCCTGACTTTC.

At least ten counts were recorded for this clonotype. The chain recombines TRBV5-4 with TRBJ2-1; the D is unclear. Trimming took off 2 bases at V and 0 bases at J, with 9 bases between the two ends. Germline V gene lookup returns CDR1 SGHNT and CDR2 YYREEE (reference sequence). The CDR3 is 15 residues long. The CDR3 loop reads CASSFPRSSYNEQFF. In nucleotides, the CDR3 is TGTGCCAGCAGCTTTCCCCGAAGCTCCTACAATGAGCAGTTCTTC.

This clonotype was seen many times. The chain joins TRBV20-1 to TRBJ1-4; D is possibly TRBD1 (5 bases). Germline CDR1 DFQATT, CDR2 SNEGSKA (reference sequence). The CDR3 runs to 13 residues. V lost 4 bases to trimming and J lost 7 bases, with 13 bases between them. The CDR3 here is CSATKGDFEKLFF. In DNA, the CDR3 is TGCAGTGCTACGAAAGGGGATTTTGAAAAACTGTTTTTT.

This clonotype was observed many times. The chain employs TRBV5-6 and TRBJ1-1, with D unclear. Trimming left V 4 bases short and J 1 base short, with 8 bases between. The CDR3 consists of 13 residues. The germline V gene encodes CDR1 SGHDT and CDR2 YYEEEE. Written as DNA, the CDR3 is TGTGCCAGCAGCAAACCCCCGAACACTGAAGCTTTCTTT. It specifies CASSKPPNTEAFF.

CDR3 protein: CASSEATTNTGELFF. The DNA for the CDR3 is TGCGCCAGCAGTGAGGCGACTACGAACACCGGGGAGCTGTTTTTT. The chain couples TRBV10-1 to TRBJ2-2, with a tentative D call TRBD2 (5 bases). This CDR3 has 15 residues. Germline V lookup: CDR1 WNHNN, CDR2 SYGVQD (reference sequence). The germline V and J ends were trimmed by 2 bases and 0 bases, with 7 bases remaining between them.

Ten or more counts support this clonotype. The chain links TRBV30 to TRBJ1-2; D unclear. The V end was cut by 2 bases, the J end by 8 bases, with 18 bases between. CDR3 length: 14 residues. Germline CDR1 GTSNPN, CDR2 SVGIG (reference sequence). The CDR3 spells CAWSPGPAGVGYTF. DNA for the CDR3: TGTGCCTGGAGTCCCGGACCGGCTGGAGTGGGCTACACCTTC.

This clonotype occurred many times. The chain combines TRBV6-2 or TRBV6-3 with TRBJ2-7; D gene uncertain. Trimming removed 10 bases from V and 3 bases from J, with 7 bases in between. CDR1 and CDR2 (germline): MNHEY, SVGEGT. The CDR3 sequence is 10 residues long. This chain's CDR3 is CATSNYEQYF. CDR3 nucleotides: TGTGCCACTTCGAACTACGAGCAGTACTTC.

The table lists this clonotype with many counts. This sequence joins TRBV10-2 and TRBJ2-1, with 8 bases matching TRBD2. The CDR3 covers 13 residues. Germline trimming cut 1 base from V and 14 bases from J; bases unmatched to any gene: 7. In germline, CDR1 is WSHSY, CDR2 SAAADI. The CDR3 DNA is TGCGCCAGCAGTGAGTTTCGAGCGGGAGATGAGTTCTTC. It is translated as CASSEFRAGDEFF.

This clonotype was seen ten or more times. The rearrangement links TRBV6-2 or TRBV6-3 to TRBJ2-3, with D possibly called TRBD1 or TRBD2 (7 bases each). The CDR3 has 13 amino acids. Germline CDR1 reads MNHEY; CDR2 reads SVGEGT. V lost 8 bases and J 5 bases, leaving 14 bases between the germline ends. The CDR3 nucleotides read TGTGCCAGCCTCAGGGGGAGGGGAGATACGCAGTATTTT. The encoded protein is CASLRGRGDTQYF.

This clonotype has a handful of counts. The CDR3: CASSLGGGRFPLHF. The CDR3 DNA sequence: TGTGCCAGCAGCTTAGGCGGGGGACGGTTCCCCCTCCACTTT. The chain links TRBV13 to TRBJ1-6, with D perhaps TRBD1 (5 bases). V shed 0 bases and J shed 13 bases, with 13 bases lying between them. The CDR3 sequence is 14 residues long. From germline, CDR1 is PRHDT and CDR2 FYEKMQ (reference sequence).

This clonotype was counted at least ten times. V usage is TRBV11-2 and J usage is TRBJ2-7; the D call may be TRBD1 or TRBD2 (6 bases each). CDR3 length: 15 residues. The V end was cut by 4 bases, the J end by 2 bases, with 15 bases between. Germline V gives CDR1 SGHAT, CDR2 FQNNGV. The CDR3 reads CASSSPGASAYEQYF. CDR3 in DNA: TGTGCCAGCAGCTCCCCGGGGGCGTCCGCCTACGAGCAGTACTTC.

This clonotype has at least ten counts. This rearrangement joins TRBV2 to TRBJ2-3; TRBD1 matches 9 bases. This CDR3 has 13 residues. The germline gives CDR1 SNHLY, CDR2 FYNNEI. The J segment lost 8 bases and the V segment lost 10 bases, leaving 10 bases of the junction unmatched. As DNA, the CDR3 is TGTGCCAACGGGGGACAGGGACCCTCTACGCAGTATTTT. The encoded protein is CANGGQGPSTQYF.

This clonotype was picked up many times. CDR3 protein: CASSLDDNTEAFF. CDR3 coding DNA: TGCGCCAGCAGCTTGGATGATAACACTGAAGCTTTCTTT. This chain links TRBV5-1 with TRBJ1-1; no definite D call. V lost 0 bases and J 2 bases, leaving 5 bases between the germline ends. Germline values: CDR1 SGHRS, CDR2 YFSETQ. CDR3 size: 13 residues.

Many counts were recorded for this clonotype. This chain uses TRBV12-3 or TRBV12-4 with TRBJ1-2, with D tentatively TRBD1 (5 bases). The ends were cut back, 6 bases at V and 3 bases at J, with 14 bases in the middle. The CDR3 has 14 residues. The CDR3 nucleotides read TGTGCCAGCAGGCCCGGGGCGGAAGACTATGGCTACACCTTC. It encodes CASRPGAEDYGYTF.

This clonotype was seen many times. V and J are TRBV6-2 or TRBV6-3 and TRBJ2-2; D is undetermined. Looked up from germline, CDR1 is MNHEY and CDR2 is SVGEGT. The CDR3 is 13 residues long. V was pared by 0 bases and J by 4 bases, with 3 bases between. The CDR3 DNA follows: TGTGCCAGCAGTTACTCCGGCACCGGGGAGCTGTTTTTT. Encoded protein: CASSYSGTGELFF.